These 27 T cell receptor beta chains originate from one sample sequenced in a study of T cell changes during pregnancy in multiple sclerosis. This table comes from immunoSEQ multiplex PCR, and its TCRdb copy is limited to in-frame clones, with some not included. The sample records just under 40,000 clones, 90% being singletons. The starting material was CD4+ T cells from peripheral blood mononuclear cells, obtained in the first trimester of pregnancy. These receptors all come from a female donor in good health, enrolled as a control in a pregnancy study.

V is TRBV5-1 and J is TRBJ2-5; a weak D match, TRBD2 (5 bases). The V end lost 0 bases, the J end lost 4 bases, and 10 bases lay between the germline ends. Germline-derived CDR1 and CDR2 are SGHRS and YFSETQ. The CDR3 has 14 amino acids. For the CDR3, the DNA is TGCGCCAGCAGCTTGGGCGGGTTGGGAGAGACCCAGTACTTC. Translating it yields CASSLGGLGETQYF.

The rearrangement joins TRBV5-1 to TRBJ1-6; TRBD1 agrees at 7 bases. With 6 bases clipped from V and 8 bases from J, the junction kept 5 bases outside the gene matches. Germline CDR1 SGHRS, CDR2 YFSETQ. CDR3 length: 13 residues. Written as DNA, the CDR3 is TGCGCCAGCACCCAGGGGGTAGATTCACCCCTCCACTTT. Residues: CASTQGVDSPLHF.

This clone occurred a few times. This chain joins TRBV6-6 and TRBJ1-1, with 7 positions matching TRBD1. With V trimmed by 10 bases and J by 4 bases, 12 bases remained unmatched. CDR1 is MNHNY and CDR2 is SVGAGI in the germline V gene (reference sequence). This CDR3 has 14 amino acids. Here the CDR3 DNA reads TGTGCCACATCGACAGGGAAGCTCAGCACTGAAGCTTTCTTT. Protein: CATSTGKLSTEAFF.

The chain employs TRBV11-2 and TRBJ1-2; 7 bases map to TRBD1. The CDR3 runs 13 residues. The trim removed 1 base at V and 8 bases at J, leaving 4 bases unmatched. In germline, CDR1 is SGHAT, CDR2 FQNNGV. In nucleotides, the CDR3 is TGTGCCAGCAGCTTAGTGACAGGGTGGGGCTACACCTTC. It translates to CASSLVTGWGYTF.

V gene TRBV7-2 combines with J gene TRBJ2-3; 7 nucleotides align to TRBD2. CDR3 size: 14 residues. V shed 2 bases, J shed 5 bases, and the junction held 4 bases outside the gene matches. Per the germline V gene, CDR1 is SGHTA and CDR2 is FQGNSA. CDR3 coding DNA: TGTGCCAGCAGCTTAACGACGGGGGGAGATACGCAGTATTTT. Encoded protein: CASSLTTGGDTQYF.

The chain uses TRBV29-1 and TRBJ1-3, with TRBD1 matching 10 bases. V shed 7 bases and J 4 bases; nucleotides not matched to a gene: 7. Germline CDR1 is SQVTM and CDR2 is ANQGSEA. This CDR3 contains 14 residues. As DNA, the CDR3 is TGCAGCGCGGGGACAGGGGTCGCCGGAAACACCATATATTTT. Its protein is CSAGTGVAGNTIYF.

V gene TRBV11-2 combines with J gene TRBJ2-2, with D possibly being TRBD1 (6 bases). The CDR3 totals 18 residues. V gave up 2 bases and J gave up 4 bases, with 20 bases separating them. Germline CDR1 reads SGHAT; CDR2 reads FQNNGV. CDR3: CASSLSGGSRGATGELFF. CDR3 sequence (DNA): TGTGCCAGCAGCTTATCCGGTGGAAGCAGGGGTGCCACCGGGGAGCTGTTTTTT.

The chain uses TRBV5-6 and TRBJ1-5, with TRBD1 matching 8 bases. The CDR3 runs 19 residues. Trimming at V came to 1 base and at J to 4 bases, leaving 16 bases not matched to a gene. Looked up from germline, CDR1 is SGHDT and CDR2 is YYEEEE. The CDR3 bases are TGTGCCAGCAGCTTGTTTGGACAGGGCGGGGATGTAGGTAATCAGCCCCAGCATTTT. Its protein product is CASSLFGQGGDVGNQPQHF.

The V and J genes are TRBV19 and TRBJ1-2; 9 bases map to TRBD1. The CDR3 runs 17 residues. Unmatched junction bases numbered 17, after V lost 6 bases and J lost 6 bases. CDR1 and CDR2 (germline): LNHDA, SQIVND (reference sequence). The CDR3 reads CASRGARFIRDRDGYTF. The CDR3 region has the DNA TGTGCCAGTAGAGGTGCCCGATTTATCCGGGACAGGGATGGCTACACCTTC.

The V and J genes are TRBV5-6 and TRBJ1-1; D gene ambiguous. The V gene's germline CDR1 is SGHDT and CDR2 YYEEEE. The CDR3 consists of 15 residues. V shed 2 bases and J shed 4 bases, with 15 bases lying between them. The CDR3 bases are TGTGCCAGCAGCTTCCGTTGGGCTTATGGCACTGAAGCTTTCTTT. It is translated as CASSFRWAYGTEAFF.

Here the CDR3 DNA reads TGTGCCAGCAGCTTAGTTGGGGGGACTAGCGGGGGTAGCGGGGAGACCCAGTACTTC. Its protein product is CASSLVGGTSGGSGETQYF. This chain joins TRBV7-2 and TRBJ2-5; 14 bases map to TRBD2. Germline CDR1 and CDR2: SGHTA and FQGNSA. There are 19 residues in the CDR3. With 1 base clipped from V and 5 bases from J, the junction kept 12 bases outside the gene matches.

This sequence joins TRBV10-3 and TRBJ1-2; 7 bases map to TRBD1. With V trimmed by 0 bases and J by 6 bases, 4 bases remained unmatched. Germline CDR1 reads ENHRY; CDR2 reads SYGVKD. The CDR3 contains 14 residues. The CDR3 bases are TGTGCCATCAGTGAGTCACCAGGGGGTCATGGCTACACCTTC. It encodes CAISESPGGHGYTF.

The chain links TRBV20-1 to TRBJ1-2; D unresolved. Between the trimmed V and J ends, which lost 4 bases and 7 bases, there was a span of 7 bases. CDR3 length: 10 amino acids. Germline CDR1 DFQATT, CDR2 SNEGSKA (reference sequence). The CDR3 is CSATEGGYTF. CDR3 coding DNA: TGCAGTGCTACGGAGGGTGGCTACACCTTC.

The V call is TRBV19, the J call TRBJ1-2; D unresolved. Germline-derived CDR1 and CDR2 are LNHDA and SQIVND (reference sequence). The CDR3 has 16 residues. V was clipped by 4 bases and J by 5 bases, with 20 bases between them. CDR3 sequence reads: CASSTKKLFLEYGYTF. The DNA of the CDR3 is TGTGCCAGTAGTACCAAAAAGCTTTTCCTGGAGTATGGCTACACCTTC.

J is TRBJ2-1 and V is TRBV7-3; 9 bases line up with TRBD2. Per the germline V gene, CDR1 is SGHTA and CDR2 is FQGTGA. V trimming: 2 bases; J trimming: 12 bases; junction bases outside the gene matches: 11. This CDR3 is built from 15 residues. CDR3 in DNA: TGTGCCAGCAGCTTAGTTGGGGGTAGCGGGGGTGGGCAGTTCTTC. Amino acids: CASSLVGGSGGGQFF. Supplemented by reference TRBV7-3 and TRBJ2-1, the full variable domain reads GAGVSQTPSNKVTEKGKYVELRCDPISGHTALYWYRQSLGQGPEFLIYFQGTGAADDSGLPNDRFFAVRPEGSVSTLKIQRTERGDSAVYLCASSLVGGSGGGQFFGPGTRLTVL.

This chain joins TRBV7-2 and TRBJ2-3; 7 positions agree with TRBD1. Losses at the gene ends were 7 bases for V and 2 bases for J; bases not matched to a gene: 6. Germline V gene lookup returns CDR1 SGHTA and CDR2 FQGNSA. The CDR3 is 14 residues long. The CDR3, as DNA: TGTGCCAGCACCGTGGGACAGTCCACAGATACGCAGTATTTT. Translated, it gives CASTVGQSTDTQYF.

The CDR3 DNA sequence: TGCGCCAGCAGCTGGGACAGCCTGCGAAACACCCCTAGCACAGATACGCAGTATTTT. Translation gives CASSWDSLRNTPSTDTQYF. The V gene is TRBV5-1, the J gene TRBJ2-3; 7 positions agree with TRBD1. The J segment lost 0 bases and the V segment lost 3 bases, leaving 16 bases of the junction unmatched. This CDR3 is 19 amino acids long. Germline CDR1 is SGHRS and CDR2 is YFSETQ.

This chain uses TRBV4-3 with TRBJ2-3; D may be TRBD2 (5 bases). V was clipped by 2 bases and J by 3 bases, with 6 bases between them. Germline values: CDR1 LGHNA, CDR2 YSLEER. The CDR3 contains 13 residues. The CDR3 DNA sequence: TGCGCCAGCAGCCAACCGGGGACAGATACGCAGTATTTT. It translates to CASSQPGTDTQYF.

CDR3 bases: TGTGCCAGCAGCCCACGGGGGGGCTCAGGGTTTAGCAATCAGCCCCAGCATTTT. Its protein product is CASSPRGGSGFSNQPQHF. The V gene is TRBV7-8, the J gene TRBJ1-5, with a possible D match to TRBD1 (6 bases). CDR3 length: 18 amino acids. From germline, CDR1 is SGHVS and CDR2 FQNEAQ. V lost 5 bases and J lost 0, with 20 bases in between.

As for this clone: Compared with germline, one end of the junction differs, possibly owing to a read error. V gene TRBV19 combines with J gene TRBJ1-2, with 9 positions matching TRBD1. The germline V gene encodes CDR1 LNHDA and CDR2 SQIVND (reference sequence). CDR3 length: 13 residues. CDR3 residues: CASTDRGRGEAVF. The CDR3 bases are TGTGCCAGTACGGACAGGGGCCGGGGCGAAGCGGTCTTC.

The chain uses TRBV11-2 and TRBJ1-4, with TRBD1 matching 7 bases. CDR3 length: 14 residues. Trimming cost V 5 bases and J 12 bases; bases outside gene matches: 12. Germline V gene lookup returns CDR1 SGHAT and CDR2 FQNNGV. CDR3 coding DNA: TGTGCCAGCAGCCCTCGGGACAGTCGAAAGGAACTGTTTTTT. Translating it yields CASSPRDSRKELFF.

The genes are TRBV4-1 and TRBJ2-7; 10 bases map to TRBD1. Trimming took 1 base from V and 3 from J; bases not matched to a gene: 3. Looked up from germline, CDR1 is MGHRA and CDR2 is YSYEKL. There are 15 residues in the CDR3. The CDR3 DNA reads TGCGCCAGCAGCCAAGCGGGACAGGGGATCTACGAGCAGTACTTC. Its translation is CASSQAGQGIYEQYF.

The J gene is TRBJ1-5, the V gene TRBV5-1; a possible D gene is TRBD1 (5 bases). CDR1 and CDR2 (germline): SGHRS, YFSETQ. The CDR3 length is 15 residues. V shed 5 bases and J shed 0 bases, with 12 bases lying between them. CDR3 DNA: TGCGCCAGCAGGACAGACGGGTATAGCAATCAGCCCCAGCATTTT. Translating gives CASRTDGYSNQPQHF.

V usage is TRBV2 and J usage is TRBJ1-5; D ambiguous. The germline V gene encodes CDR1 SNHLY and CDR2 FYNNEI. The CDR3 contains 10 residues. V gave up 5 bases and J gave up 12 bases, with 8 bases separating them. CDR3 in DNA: TGTGCCAGCAGTCAAAGTAGCCAGCATTTT. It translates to CASSQSSQHF.

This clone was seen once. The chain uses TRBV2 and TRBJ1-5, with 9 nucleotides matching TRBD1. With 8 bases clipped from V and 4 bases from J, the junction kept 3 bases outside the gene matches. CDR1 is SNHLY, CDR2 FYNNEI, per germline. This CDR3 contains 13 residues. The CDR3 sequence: CASGGQGNQPQHF. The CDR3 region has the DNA TGTGCCAGCGGAGGACAGGGGAATCAGCCCCAGCATTTT.

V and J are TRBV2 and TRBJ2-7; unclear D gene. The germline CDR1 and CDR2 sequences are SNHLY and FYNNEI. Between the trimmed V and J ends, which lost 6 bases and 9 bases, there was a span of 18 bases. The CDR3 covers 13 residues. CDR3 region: CASRKDNRTPQYF. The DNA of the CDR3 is TGTGCCAGCAGGAAAGATAACAGAACCCCGCAGTACTTC.

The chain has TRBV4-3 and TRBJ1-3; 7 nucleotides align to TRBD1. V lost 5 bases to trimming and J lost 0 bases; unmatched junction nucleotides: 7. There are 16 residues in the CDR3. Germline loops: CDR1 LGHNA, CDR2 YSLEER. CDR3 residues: CASSDAGTVSGNTIYF. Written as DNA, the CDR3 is TGCGCCAGCAGCGATGCAGGGACAGTCTCTGGAAACACCATATATTTT.